A selection of T cell receptor beta chains follows, all from one sample in a study of blood T cell repertoires in COVID-19. The assay was immunoSEQ multiplex PCR, and TCRdb's table has in-frame clones only and misses some. Of 150,000 or so clones listed, approximately 92% are singletons. Sequencing used peripheral blood. All receptors derive from a man between 18 and 29 years old with COVID-19, enrolled during active disease. The CDR3 runs from the conserved cysteine through the conserved F or W. D genes are given only for firm matches. Clone size is shown for a subset of rows, as once, few, many or a class of expanded clone.

TRBJ2-1	NA	TRBV11-2	NA	TGTGCCAGCAGACCCTTATTAGGGGTGCCCAGCTCCTACAATGAGCAGTTCTTC	CASRPLLGVPSSYNEQFF
TRBJ1-2	NA	TRBV27	NA	TGTGCCAGCAGACCTTTACTAACGGGGGGCTACACCTTC	CASRPLLTGGYTF
TRBJ2-5	NA	TRBV9	NA	TGTGCCAGCAGCGTAGTGGCAGGGTGGGGGACCCAGTACTTC	CASSVVAGWGTQYF
TRBJ1-5	NA	TRBV2	NA	TGTGCCAGCAGTGAGCAGGGGTTGGGTAATCAGCCCCAGCATTTT	CASSEQGLGNQPQHF
TRBJ2-3	NA	TRBV29-1	TRBD2	TGCAGCGTTGATAGTAATAGCGGGAGAGCGGGGGGAACAGATACGCAGTATTTT	CSVDSNSGRAGGTDTQYF
TRBJ1-4	NA	TRBV19	TRBD1	TGTGCCAGTAACCCTAACAGGGGCACGGAAAAACTGTTTTTT	CASNPNRGTEKLFF
TRBJ1-6	NA	TRBV28	NA	TGTGCCAGCAACCACCAAAGAGGGTATTCACCCCTCCACTTT	CASNHQRGYSPLHF
TRBJ2-2	NA	TRBV18	TRBD1	TGTGCCAGCTCACCACCTGGGACAGGAAACACCGGGGAGCTGTTTTTT	CASSPPGTGNTGELFF
TRBJ2-3	NA	TRBV5-1	TRBD1	TGCGCCAGCAGTATGAACAGGGGCACGCAGTATTTT	CASSMNRGTQYF
TRBJ1-2	NA	TRBV18	TRBD1	TGTGCCAGCTCCCTCACCCGGGACAGCGTTTATGGCTACACCTTC	CASSLTRDSVYGYTF
TRBJ2-3	NA	TRBV9	NA	TGTGCCAGCAGCCCCCAGGAAGGGGGAAGCACAGATACGCAGTATTTT	CASSPQEGGSTDTQYF
TRBJ1-5	NA	TRBV27	NA	TGTGCCAGCAGTCCCGCCTCGGGCAATCAGCCCCAGCATTTT	CASSPASGNQPQHF
TRBJ1-6	NA	TRBV6-6	NA	TGTGCCAGCAGTTATGAGAACCCTAATTCACCCCTCCACTTT	CASSYENPNSPLHF
TRBJ1-5	NA	TRBV5-8	TRBD1	TGTGCCAGCAGCCCCGGGACAGGGCACCAGCCCCAGCATTTT	CASSPGTGHQPQHF
TRBJ2-3	NA	TRBV29-1	NA	TGCAGCGTTGATCAGGATAGCACAGATACGCAGTATTTT	CSVDQDSTDTQYF
TRBJ2-7	NA	TRBV6-2/TRBV6-3	TRBD1	TGTGCCAGCAGCTATACCGCACGGACAGGGGGAATTGGATACGAGCAGTACTTC	CASSYTARTGGIGYEQYF
TRBJ2-5	NA	TRBV6-6	TRBD1	TGTGCCAGCAGAGACAGGGGGCAAGAGACCCAGTACTTC	CASRDRGQETQYF
TRBJ1-1	NA	TRBV28	NA	TGTGCCAGCAGCCCCCTGGGGTCAGGGCCTGAAGCTTTCTTT	CASSPLGSGPEAFF
TRBJ1-1	NA	TRBV11-2	TRBD1	TGTGCCAGCAGCGTTTTTCCTTTTGGGACAGGGGACACTGAAGCTTTCTTT	CASSVFPFGTGDTEAFF
TRBJ1-2	NA	TRBV9	NA	TGTGCCAGCAGCGGAATGGCCTATGGCTACACCTTC	CASSGMAYGYTF
TRBJ2-7	NA	TRBV28	NA	TGTGCCAGCAGTTTCGTACAGGGTTCCTACGAGCAGTACTTC	CASSFVQGSYEQYF
TRBJ2-3	NA	TRBV7-7	TRBD1	TGTGCCAGCAGCAAAGGGACAGACCCTAGCACAGATACGCAGTATTTT	CASSKGTDPSTDTQYF
TRBJ2-1	NA	TRBV28	NA	TGTGCCAGCGATACCGGGACAACCTACAATGAGCAGTTCTTC	CASDTGTTYNEQFF
TRBJ2-1	NA	TRBV6-5	NA	TGTGCCAGCAGTACAGGGTTGAGTGCCTACAATGAGCAGTTCTTC	CASSTGLSAYNEQFF
TRBJ1-3	NA	TRBV6-6	NA	TGTGCCAGCAGGGCCGCCGTAAACACCATATATTTT	CASRAAVNTIYF
TRBJ1-5	NA	TRBV19	NA	TGTGCCAGTAGTTCCCGAGGTAGGGGTCAGCCCCAGCATTTT	CASSSRGRGQPQHF
TRBJ2-7	once	TRBV19	TRBD1	TGTGCCAGTAGTATAACCGGGACAGGGAGGTGCGAGCAGTACTTC	CASSITGTGRCEQYF
TRBJ2-1	NA	TRBV4-3	TRBD2	TGCGCCAGCAGCCTCCGGACTAGCGGTATCGTTGAGCAGTTCTTC	CASSLRTSGIVEQFF
TRBJ1-1	NA	TRBV4-3	NA	TGCGCCAGCAGCCGGGTGGAGGGGACCACTGAAGCTTTCTTT	CASSRVEGTTEAFF